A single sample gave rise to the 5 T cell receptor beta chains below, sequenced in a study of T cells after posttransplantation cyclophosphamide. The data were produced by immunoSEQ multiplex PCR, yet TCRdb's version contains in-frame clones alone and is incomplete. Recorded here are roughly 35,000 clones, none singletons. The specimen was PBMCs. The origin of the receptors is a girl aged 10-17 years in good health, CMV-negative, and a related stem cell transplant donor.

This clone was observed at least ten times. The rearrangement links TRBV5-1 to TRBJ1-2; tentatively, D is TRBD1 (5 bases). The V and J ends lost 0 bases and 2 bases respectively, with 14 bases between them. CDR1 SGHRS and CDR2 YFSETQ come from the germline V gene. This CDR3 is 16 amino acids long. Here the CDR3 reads CASSLDLGLANYGYTF. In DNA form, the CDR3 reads TGCGCCAGCAGCTTGGACCTGGGACTCGCGAACTATGGCTACACCTTC.

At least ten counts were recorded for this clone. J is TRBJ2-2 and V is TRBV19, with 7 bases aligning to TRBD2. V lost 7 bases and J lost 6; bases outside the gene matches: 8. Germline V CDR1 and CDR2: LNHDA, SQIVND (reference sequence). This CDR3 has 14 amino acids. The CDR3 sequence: CASKVTSSSGELFF. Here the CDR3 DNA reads TGTGCCAGTAAAGTGACTAGCTCGTCCGGGGAGCTGTTTTTT.

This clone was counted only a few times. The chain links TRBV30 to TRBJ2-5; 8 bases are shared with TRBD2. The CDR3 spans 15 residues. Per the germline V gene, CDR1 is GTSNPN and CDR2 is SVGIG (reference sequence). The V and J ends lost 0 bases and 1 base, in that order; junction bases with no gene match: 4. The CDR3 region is CAWSVRGGTQETQYF. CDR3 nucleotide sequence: TGTGCCTGGAGTGTACGGGGGGGAACCCAAGAGACCCAGTACTTC.

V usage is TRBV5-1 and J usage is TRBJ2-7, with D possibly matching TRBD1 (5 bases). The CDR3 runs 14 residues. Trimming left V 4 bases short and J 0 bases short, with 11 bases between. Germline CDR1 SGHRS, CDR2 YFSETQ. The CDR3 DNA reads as TGCGCCAGCAGCCTCTCAGGGAACTCCTACGAGCAGTACTTC. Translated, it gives CASSLSGNSYEQYF.

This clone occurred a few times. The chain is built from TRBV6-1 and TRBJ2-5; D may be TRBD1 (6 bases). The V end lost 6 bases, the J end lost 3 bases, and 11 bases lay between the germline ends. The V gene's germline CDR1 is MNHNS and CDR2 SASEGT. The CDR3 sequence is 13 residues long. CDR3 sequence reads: CASRATGKETQYF. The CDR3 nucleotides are TGTGCCAGCAGAGCCACAGGGAAAGAGACCCAGTACTTC.